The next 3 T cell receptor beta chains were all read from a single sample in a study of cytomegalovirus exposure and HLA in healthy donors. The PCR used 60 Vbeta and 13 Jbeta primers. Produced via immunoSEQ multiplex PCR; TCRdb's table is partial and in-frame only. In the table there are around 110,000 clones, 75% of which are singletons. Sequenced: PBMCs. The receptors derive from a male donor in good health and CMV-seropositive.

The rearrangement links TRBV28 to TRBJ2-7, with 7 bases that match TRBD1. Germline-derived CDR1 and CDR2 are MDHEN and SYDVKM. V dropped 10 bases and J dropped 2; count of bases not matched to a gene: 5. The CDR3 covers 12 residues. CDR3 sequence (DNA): TGTGCCACCTTCGACAGGGCCTACGAGCAGTACTTC. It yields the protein CATFDRAYEQYF. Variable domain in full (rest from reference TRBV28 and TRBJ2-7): DVKVTQSSRYLVKRTGEKVFLECVQDMDHENMFWYRQDPGLGLRLIYFSYDVKMKEKGDIPEGYSVSREKKERFSLILESASTNQTSMYLCATFDRAYEQYFGPGTRLTVT.

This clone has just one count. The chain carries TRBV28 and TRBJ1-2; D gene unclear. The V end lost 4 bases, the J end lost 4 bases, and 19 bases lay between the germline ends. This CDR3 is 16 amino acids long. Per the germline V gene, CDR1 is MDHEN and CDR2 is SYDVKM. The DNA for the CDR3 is TGTGCCAGCAGTTCGGGATCCCTAAACCATCCCTATGGCTACACCTTC. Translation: CASSSGSLNHPYGYTF.

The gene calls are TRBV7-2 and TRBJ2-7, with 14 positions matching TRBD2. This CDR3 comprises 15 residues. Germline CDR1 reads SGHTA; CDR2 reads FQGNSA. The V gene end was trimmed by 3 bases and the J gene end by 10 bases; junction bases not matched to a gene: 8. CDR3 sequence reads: CASSFSQTSGRAQYF. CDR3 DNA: TGTGCCAGCAGCTTTTCCCAGACTAGCGGGAGGGCCCAGTACTTC.